Listed here are 9 T cell receptor beta chains from one sample, sequenced in a study of blood T cell repertoires in COVID-19. Sequencing used immunoSEQ multiplex PCR; TCRdb keeps in-frame clones, though not all of them. Of 250,000 or so clones listed, 82% are singletons. Sequencing was carried out using peripheral blood. Receptors were obtained from a woman between 18 and 30 years old with acute or convalescent COVID-19.

V and J are TRBV20-1 and TRBJ2-1; D call uncertain. The germline gives CDR1 DFQATT, CDR2 SNEGSKA (reference sequence). There are 16 residues in the CDR3. V shed 3 bases and J shed 0 bases, with 15 bases lying between them. CDR3 sequence reads: CSASDPAVGSYNEQFF. In DNA form, the CDR3 reads TGCAGTGCTAGTGACCCCGCGGTAGGCTCCTACAATGAGCAGTTCTTC.

The chain uses TRBV30 and TRBJ1-6; no clear D. The V gene lost 0 bases and the J gene lost 0 bases, with 6 bases spanning the gap. The CDR3 totals 15 residues. The V gene's germline CDR1 is GTSNPN and CDR2 SVGIG (reference sequence). The CDR3: CAWSVPSSYNSPLHF. The CDR3 nucleotides are TGTGCCTGGAGTGTTCCGAGCTCCTATAATTCACCCCTCCACTTT.

This clone was seen many times. The chain uses TRBV19 and TRBJ1-6; D is possibly TRBD1 (5 bases). Germline V gives CDR1 LNHDA, CDR2 SQIVND (reference sequence). The germline V and J ends were trimmed by 3 bases and 9 bases, with 15 bases remaining between them. The CDR3 consists of 15 residues. The CDR3 region is CASSIEVQGRSPLHF. The CDR3 nucleotides are TGTGCCAGTAGTATCGAGGTGCAGGGTCGTTCACCCCTCCACTTT.

The chain uses TRBV18 and TRBJ2-3; no reliable D call. CDR1 and CDR2 from the germline V gene are KGHSH and LQKENI. Trimming shortened V by 4 bases and J by 5 bases, and 7 bases separated the two germline ends. CDR3 length equals 12 residues. This chain's CDR3 is CASSRQLDTQYF. As DNA, the CDR3 is TGTGCCAGCTCACGCCAGTTAGATACGCAGTATTTT.

The rearrangement uses TRBV7-9 and TRBJ2-7, with a weak D call TRBD1 (5 bases). The germline gives CDR1 SEHNR, CDR2 FQNEAQ (reference sequence). The CDR3 totals 15 residues. V dropped 1 base and J dropped 5 bases, with 15 bases sitting between them. The CDR3 sequence: CASSLDLGATDEQYF. As DNA, the CDR3 is TGTGCCAGCAGCTTAGACCTAGGGGCTACAGACGAGCAGTACTTC.

The chain links TRBV10-3 to TRBJ1-1; 7 bases are a match to TRBD1. Germline CDR1 ENHRY, CDR2 SYGVKD. The CDR3 is 13 residues long. Unmatched junction bases numbered 6, after V lost 10 bases and J lost 1 base. The CDR3 nucleotides are TGTGCCACCTTTACAGGGGAGAACACTGAAGCTTTCTTT. Translation gives CATFTGENTEAFF.

The rearrangement uses TRBV19 and TRBJ2-2; TRBD2 matches 12 bases. CDR1 is LNHDA, CDR2 SQIVND, per germline (reference sequence). With V trimmed by 5 bases and J by 4 bases, 5 bases remained unmatched. This CDR3 region has 16 residues. The CDR3 loop reads CASSAGLAGPTGELFF. The CDR3, as DNA: TGTGCCAGTAGTGCGGGACTAGCGGGTCCCACCGGGGAGCTGTTTTTT.

J is TRBJ1-2 and V is TRBV4-3; 9 positions match TRBD1. The CDR3 loop spans 18 amino acids. CDR1 is LGHNA and CDR2 is YSLEER in the germline V gene. With 0 bases clipped from V and 6 bases from J, the junction kept 14 bases outside the gene matches. CDR3 residues: CASSQDDLGDRVLDGYTF. The CDR3 DNA is TGCGCCAGCAGCCAAGATGACCTCGGGGACAGGGTTTTGGATGGCTACACCTTC.

The V call is TRBV15, the J call TRBJ2-7; TRBD2 aligns across 11 bases. Germline CDR1 is LNHNV and CDR2 is YYDKDF (reference sequence). This CDR3 comprises 15 residues. V lost 0 bases, J lost 3 bases, and 1 base stayed unmatched. CDR3 coding DNA: TGTGCCACCAGCAGAGATACTAGCGGGAGCTACGAGCAGTACTTC. Encoded protein: CATSRDTSGSYEQYF.